This T cell receptor beta chain was captured in a study of Ad26.COV2.S vaccination and SARS-CoV-2 variants. Treatment of the sample: around 19 received Ad26.COV2.S at low or high dose, single or two shots; 5 received placebo; per-sample allocation not given. Following the first vaccine or placebo injection, samples were taken on day 63. Generated by immunoSEQ multiplex PCR, the TCRdb table keeps only in-frame clones and is missing some. The table lists approximately 450,000 clones, approximately 90% of them singletons. This clonotype originated in a person between 18 and 59 years old who received the Ad26.COV2.S COVID-19 vaccine or a placebo. Sequenced here: peripheral blood, sampled in a trial of Ad26.COV2.S vaccine versus placebo.

The CDR3, as DNA: TGTGCCAGCAGTCGGTACAGGGGGCAGACTGGAAACACCATATATTTT. It codes for CASSRYRGQTGNTIYF. The genes are TRBV2 and TRBJ1-3; TRBD1 matches 9 bases. This CDR3 is built from 16 residues. Looked up from germline, CDR1 is SNHLY and CDR2 is FYNNEI. V lost 5 bases to trimming and J lost 2 bases; unmatched junction nucleotides: 7.